This entry features one TCR beta chain sequence. In the authors' methods: From reference gene primer amplification, estimates of nucleated cell counts were derived. Method: immunoSEQ multiplex PCR; TCRdb's copy keeps in-frame clones and lacks some. The V and J calls and clone size come from that table; D and trimming were worked out from the DNA. The sample holds 55,000 to 65,000 clones, nearly 90% seen once. Followed longitudinally, the Seattle patients had been enrolled during active infection. This record belongs to a study of blood T cell repertoires in COVID-19. About the study: COVID-19 samples from acute and convalescent phases originated in the United States, Italy and Spain.

The sample consisted of peripheral blood. This clonotype was sampled from a woman aged 60-75 years with COVID-19, enrolled during active disease.

This CDR3 is CASSLGGAGATDTQYF. The CDR3 nucleotides are TGTGCCAGCAGTCTCGGGGGGGCGGGCGCCACAGATACGCAGTATTTT. The chain links TRBV5-8 to TRBJ2-3, with 8 positions matching TRBD2. CDR1 SGHTS and CDR2 YDEGEE come from the germline V gene. The CDR3 covers 16 residues. After removal of 5 bases from V and 2 bases from J, the junction contained 10 bases not matched to a gene.